This T cell receptor (beta chain) is from a study of blood T cell repertoires in COVID-19. Profiling relied on immunoSEQ multiplex PCR, and the TCRdb table lists in-frame clones only, not all of them. The table records under 250,000 clones, 75% to 90% of them present only once. CDR3 size: 14 residues. Deletions cut 6 bases from V and 3 bases from J, with 12 bases between. Germline V gives CDR1 MGHDK, CDR2 SYGVNS. The V gene is TRBV25-1, the J gene TRBJ2-1; D might be TRBD2 (7 bases). What was sequenced was peripheral blood. This clonotype originated in a woman in her 70s with active or convalescent COVID-19. The DNA of the CDR3 is TGTGCCAGCAGCCGGGGGGCCCTCTACAATGAGCAGTTCTTC. Translation: CASSRGALYNEQFF. The full variable domain, its missing parts supplied by reference TRBV25-1 and TRBJ2-1, is EADIYQTPRYLVIGTGKKITLECSQTMGHDKMYWYQQDPGMELHLIHYSYGVNSTEKGDLSSESTVSRIRTEHFPLTLESARPSHTSQYLCASSRGALYNEQFFGPGTRLTVL.